The table lists the clone carrying this T cell receptor (beta chain) with a count of one. This record belongs to a study of blood T cell repertoires in COVID-19. Across the study: COVID-19 samples collected from the United States, Italy and Spain covered acute and convalescent phases.

The CDR3 length is 17 residues. Germline lookup yields CDR1 KGHSH and CDR2 LQKENI. V dropped 2 bases and J dropped 4; count of bases not matched to a gene: 10. Participants, roughly 18 to 100 years old, spanned fewer than 25 US areas. No more than 2 weeks before study entry, exposed participants had met a case of COVID-19. Source study methods: Reference gene primer amplification gave nucleated cell count estimates. TCRdb's table, derived via immunoSEQ multiplex PCR, lists solely in-frame clones and lacks some. Clone size and V and J calls were adopted from that table, with D and trimming inferred from the DNA. The sample includes under 400,000 clones, roughly 86% of them seen just once.

The V gene is TRBV18, the J gene TRBJ2-5, with 10 positions matching TRBD2. Source material: PBMCs or T cells enriched from blood (not recorded which). This TCR was sampled from a woman aged 25 to 45 who had been exposed to COVID-19. The CDR3 loop is CASSPRASGSRVETQYF. The CDR3 coding sequence is TGTGCCAGCTCACCAAGGGCTAGCGGGAGCAGGGTAGAGACCCAGTACTTC.